This T cell receptor (beta chain) is from a study of T cell responses to AZD1222 COVID-19 vaccine. Broader study findings: There were vaccine-associated CD4 TCRs across spike, dominant at 160-218 and 743-854. Seropositive status at baseline applied to only six AZD1222 recipients. In a largely white British group with more females than males, clonal diversity was possibly underestimated.

Trimming took 6 bases from V and 4 from J; bases not matched to a gene: 8. CDR1 WNHNN and CDR2 SYGVQD come from the germline V gene (reference sequence). The CDR3 is 15 residues long. Here immunoSEQ multiplex PCR was the method, and the copy in TCRdb shows in-frame clones only, minus some. The profile covers roughly 200,000 clones, with 85% to 95% appearing a single time and around 1% taken by the ten largest. Concerning this clone itself: Its antigen is unidentified.

The rearrangement uses TRBV10-1 and TRBJ2-2, with 7 bases aligning to TRBD2. This clonotype was obtained from an adult in good health. This sample comprised peripheral blood, obtained on day 0 of MenACWY control vaccination. The CDR3 DNA reads as TGCGCCAGCAGAAAGCGGGGTAGAGTCACCGGGGAGCTGTTTTTT. It yields the protein CASRKRGRVTGELFF.